The table lists the clone carrying this T cell receptor beta chain with a count of one. Trimming pared 4 bases from V and 4 bases from J, leaving 17 bases between. CDR3 length: 15 amino acids. Germline CDR1 is SGHNT and CDR2 is YYREEE (reference sequence). These data come from a study of blood T cell repertoires in COVID-19. Repertoires were generated with immunoSEQ multiplex PCR, while TCRdb's copy carries only in-frame clones and drops some. The data show about 240,000 clones, around 90% seen once. The chain couples TRBV5-4 to TRBJ2-5, with D possibly TRBD1 on 6 matching bases. The sample comprised peripheral blood. The receptor's source is a man aged 55 to 69 who had recovered from COVID-19. Here the CDR3 reads CASSKQGKGVETQYF. The CDR3 DNA follows: TGTGCCAGCAGCAAACAGGGCAAGGGGGTAGAGACCCAGTACTTC.